The source of this TCR beta chain is a study of blood T cell repertoires in COVID-19. The sample holds many counts of this clone. Germline CDR1 reads SGHKS; CDR2 reads YYEKEE (reference sequence). The CDR3 is made up of 16 amino acids. Trimming left V 5 bases short and J 1 base short, with 17 bases between. Libraries were prepared by immunoSEQ multiplex PCR; TCRdb keeps only in-frame clonotypes and omits some of them. The data show more than 250,000 clones, with more than 75% seen just once and approximately 2% held by the top ten. The sequence derives from a woman in her 30s who had recovered from COVID-19. This chain joins TRBV5-5 and TRBJ2-3, with D possibly matching TRBD1 (7 bases). The sample comprised peripheral blood. CDR3 sequence: CASSPTTGEGTDTQYF. In nucleotides, the CDR3 is TGTGCCAGCAGTCCCACCACAGGGGAGGGCACAGATACGCAGTATTTT.